The 23 T cell receptor beta chains in this list originate from one sample, sequenced in a study of blood T cell repertoires in COVID-19. Assay used: immunoSEQ multiplex PCR; TCRdb lists only in-frame clones, some missing. The data show 200,000 to 250,000 clones, around 84% seen once. Sequenced sample: peripheral blood. The receptor source for this set is a woman of 80 years or more with active or convalescent COVID-19.

The chain couples TRBV18 to TRBJ2-7; 10 positions match TRBD2. Per germline, CDR1 KGHSH and CDR2 LQKENI. Germline trimming cut 5 bases from V and 3 bases from J; bases unmatched to any gene: 7. The CDR3 runs to 15 residues. As DNA, the CDR3 is TGTGCCAGCTCATACAACAGACTAGCGGGCTACGAGCAGTACTTC. It codes for CASSYNRLAGYEQYF.

The chain employs TRBV19 and TRBJ1-4; 11 bases agree with TRBD1. V lost 6 bases to trimming and J lost 10 bases; unmatched junction nucleotides: 4. The CDR3 loop spans 13 amino acids. Germline CDR1 LNHDA, CDR2 SQIVND (reference sequence). Here the CDR3 reads CASRRGTGGKLFF. In DNA form, the CDR3 reads TGTGCCAGTAGGAGGGGGACAGGGGGAAAACTGTTTTTT.

This clone appeared once. V and J are TRBV6-5 and TRBJ2-7; TRBD1 agrees at 7 bases. CDR1 is MNHEY, CDR2 SVGAGI, per germline. Losses at the gene ends were 5 bases for V and 0 bases for J; bases not matched to a gene: 7. This CDR3 is 15 amino acids long. This CDR3 is CASSISGQSSYEQYF. The CDR3 DNA reads as TGTGCCAGCAGTATCTCGGGACAGAGCTCCTACGAGCAGTACTTC.

This clone was observed a few times. The chain carries TRBV9 and TRBJ1-5; TRBD1 might be the D (6 bases). The length of the CDR3 is 14 residues. Germline V gives CDR1 SGDLS, CDR2 YYNGEE. V dropped 3 bases and J dropped 3 bases, with 10 bases sitting between them. The CDR3 protein is CASSARDNNQPQHF. The CDR3 nucleotides are TGTGCCAGCAGCGCCCGGGACAACAATCAGCCCCAGCATTTT.

J is TRBJ2-3 and V is TRBV9; the match to TRBD1 covers 7 bases. This CDR3 is built from 15 residues. Germline loops: CDR1 SGDLS, CDR2 YYNGEE. The V and J ends lost 0 bases and 7 bases, in that order; junction bases with no gene match: 8. This chain's CDR3 is CASSVEGQSWYTQYF. The CDR3 coding sequence is TGTGCCAGCAGCGTAGAGGGACAGTCTTGGTATACGCAGTATTTT.

V gene TRBV5-8 combines with J gene TRBJ2-7; a possible D gene is TRBD1 (7 bases). Germline V gene data show CDR1 as SGHTS and CDR2 as YDEGEE. CDR3 length: 13 amino acids. V lost 10 bases to trimming and J lost 7 bases, with 21 bases between them. CDR3 bases: TGTGCCGGGAGTGGCAGGGGGAGGAGAGAGCAGTACTTC. Its translation is CAGSGRGRREQYF. The variable domain in full, completed from reference TRBV5-8 and TRBJ2-7, reads EAGVTQSPTHLIKTRGQQATLRCSPISGHTSVYWYQQALGLGLQFLLWYDEGEERNRGNFPPRFSGRQFPNYSSELNVNALELEDSALYLCAGSGRGRREQYFGPGTRLTVT.

The rearrangement links TRBV18 to TRBJ1-6; perhaps TRBD1 as D (6 bases). The CDR3 extends over 15 amino acids. CDR1 KGHSH and CDR2 LQKENI come from the germline V gene. The V gene lost 3 bases and the J gene lost 6 bases, with 12 bases spanning the gap. CDR3 DNA sequence: TGTGCCAGCTCACCGGATACAGGGCCTAATTCACCCCTCCACTTT. The encoded protein is CASSPDTGPNSPLHF.

The rearrangement uses TRBV3-1 (or the pseudogene TRBV3-2) and TRBJ2-6; the D gene is possibly TRBD1 (5 bases). The CDR3 extends over 16 amino acids. Germline V gene sequence: CDR1 LGHDT, CDR2 YNNKEL (reference sequence). Trimming cost V 3 bases and J 0 bases, with 9 bases left between them. Here the CDR3 DNA reads TGTGCCAGCAGCCAGGTCAGGGCCTCTGGGGCCAACGTCCTGACTTTC. Residues: CASSQVRASGANVLTF.

The rearrangement joins TRBV2 to TRBJ2-3; 10 bases map to TRBD2. Germline CDR1 SNHLY, CDR2 FYNNEI. J was trimmed by 2 bases and V by 8 bases; bases with no gene match: 1. The length of the CDR3 is 13 residues. Here the CDR3 DNA reads TGTGCCAGCCTAGCGGGGGTCACAGATACGCAGTATTTT. It encodes CASLAGVTDTQYF.

The chain links TRBV19 to TRBJ1-1; TRBD1 is a possible D gene (6 bases). Trimming removed 6 bases from V and 6 bases from J, with 17 bases in between. Germline V CDR1 and CDR2: LNHDA, SQIVND (reference sequence). This CDR3 has 14 amino acids. The CDR3 here is CASSPTGSFSEAFF. For the CDR3, the DNA is TGTGCCAGTAGCCCGACAGGCTCATTCTCTGAAGCTTTCTTT.

The chain carries TRBV4-2 and TRBJ2-3, with D maybe TRBD2 (6 bases). V gave up 4 bases and J gave up 0 bases, with 17 bases separating them. The CDR3 sequence is 17 residues long. Germline-derived CDR1 and CDR2 are LGHNA and YNFKEQ. The CDR3 is CASSPEASGRSTDTQYF. CDR3 nucleotide sequence: TGTGCCAGCAGCCCAGAGGCCTCGGGGAGGAGCACAGATACGCAGTATTTT.

Concerning this clone: An end of the junction does not agree with germline; a read error may underlie this. This chain connects TRBV4-2 to TRBJ2-4; 8 positions match TRBD1. The V gene's germline CDR1 is LGHNA and CDR2 YNFKEQ. CDR3 length: 14 amino acids. The CDR3 here is CASGHRGVENIQYF. The CDR3 region has the DNA TGTGCCAGCGGCCACAGGGGGGTGGAAAACATTCAGTACTTC.

J is TRBJ2-3 and V is TRBV10-2, with D possibly matching TRBD1 (5 bases). In germline, CDR1 is WSHSY, CDR2 SAAADI. Between the trimmed V and J ends, which lost 7 bases and 1 base, there was a span of 18 bases. The CDR3 is made up of 16 amino acids. DNA for the CDR3: TGCGCCAGCACCCCTTTTGGGGCTGAGGGCACAGATACGCAGTATTTT. Translated, it gives CASTPFGAEGTDTQYF.

The V call is TRBV14, the J call TRBJ1-2; D remains ambiguous. Trimming shortened V by 5 bases and J by 8 bases, and 15 bases separated the two germline ends. CDR3 length equals 13 residues. The germline V gene has CDR1 SGHDN and CDR2 FVKESK. The chain's CDR3 is CASSSLKPMGYTF. CDR3 coding DNA: TGTGCCAGCAGCTCCCTGAAGCCTATGGGCTACACCTTC.

CDR3 sequence (DNA): TGTGCCAGCAGCCAAGACTTGGACAGGGCACGCGAGCAGTACTTC. It encodes CASSQDLDRAREQYF. V gene TRBV3-1 (or the pseudogene TRBV3-2) combines with J gene TRBJ2-7; TRBD1 agrees at 8 bases. Germline CDR1 and CDR2: LGHDT and YNNKEL (reference sequence). V gave up 0 bases and J gave up 6 bases; unmatched junction bases: 7. The CDR3 has 15 residues.

Comment on this clone: At the DNA level, this CDR3 is encoded by other sequences in the same sample as well. The rearrangement uses TRBV4-1 and TRBJ2-7, with 14 bases that match TRBD2. CDR3 length: 15 amino acids. The junction had 0 bases not matched to a gene; V was cut back by 3 bases and J by 2 bases. Germline values: CDR1 MGHRA, CDR2 YSYEKL. CDR3 DNA: TGCGCCAGCAGCCAGACTAGCGGGGGGGCCTACGAGCAGTACTTC. Protein: CASSQTSGGAYEQYF.

This clone was observed a few times. The rearrangement uses TRBV5-6 and TRBJ2-6; 11 positions match TRBD1. V lost 4 bases to trimming and J lost 2 bases; unmatched junction nucleotides: 8. The CDR3 totals 18 residues. Germline CDR1 SGHDT, CDR2 YYEEEE. In nucleotides, the CDR3 is TGTGCCAGCAGCCCCCGGGACAGGGGGAGGGCTGGGGCCAACGTCCTGACTTTC. Protein product: CASSPRDRGRAGANVLTF.

V and J are TRBV24-1 and TRBJ2-7, with TRBD1 matching 7 bases. Germline loops: CDR1 KGHDR, CDR2 SFDVKD. The CDR3 is 18 amino acids. The junction had 24 bases not matched to a gene; V was cut back by 7 bases and J by 7 bases. The CDR3 DNA reads TGTGCCACCAGGTTCCCCGGCGGCGGCCGGACAGGAGAAGAAGAGCAGTACTTC. The encoded protein is CATRFPGGGRTGEEEQYF.

A single count supports this clone. The genes are TRBV30 and TRBJ2-1, with 10 bases matching TRBD1. The V and J ends lost 1 base and 0 bases, in that order; junction bases with no gene match: 3. Germline V gene lookup returns CDR1 GTSNPN and CDR2 SVGIG (reference sequence). This CDR3 has 16 residues. CDR3: CAWSAGQGISYNEQFF. In DNA, the CDR3 is TGTGCCTGGAGTGCGGGACAGGGGATCTCCTACAATGAGCAGTTCTTC.

The V gene is TRBV29-1, the J gene TRBJ2-7; 14 nucleotides line up with TRBD2. Germline CDR1 SQVTM, CDR2 ANQGSEA. V lost 4 bases, J lost 2 bases, and 1 base stayed unmatched. The CDR3 spans 14 residues. Here the CDR3 reads CSVGLAGGTYEQYF. The DNA for the CDR3 is TGCAGCGTTGGACTAGCGGGGGGGACCTACGAGCAGTACTTC.

A few counts support this clone. A junction boundary mismatches the germline segment, possibly from a read error. This CDR3 reads CASSPERTPPYF. In DNA form, the CDR3 reads TGTGCCAGCTCACCAGAACGTACACCCCCGTATTTT. The chain uses TRBV18 and TRBJ1-1; D unresolved. CDR3 length: 12 amino acids. The germline gives CDR1 KGHSH, CDR2 LQKENI.

The CDR3 nucleotides are TGTGCCAGCAGCCAGATAACGGGGGGGCTCTTTGAGCAGTTCTTC. It specifies CASSQITGGLFEQFF. V usage is TRBV4-2 and J usage is TRBJ2-1; 8 bases fit TRBD2. V was clipped by 3 bases and J by 9 bases; unmatched bases: 10. Germline-derived CDR1 and CDR2 are LGHNA and YNFKEQ. The CDR3 length is 15 residues.

The V gene is TRBV19, the J gene TRBJ1-5; a possible D gene is TRBD1 (5 bases). The germline V gene encodes CDR1 LNHDA and CDR2 SQIVND (reference sequence). With 5 bases removed from V and 5 bases from J, the gap between germline ends came to 10 bases. The CDR3 consists of 13 residues. The CDR3 region is CASSDSRDQPQHF. CDR3 nucleotide sequence: TGTGCCAGTAGTGACAGCCGGGATCAGCCCCAGCATTTT.